One and the same sample provided the 11 T cell receptor beta chains below, sequenced in a study of shared clonotypes between healthy human individuals. Sequenced by immunoSEQ multiplex PCR; TCRdb stores in-frame clones only, minus some. This table holds hundreds of thousands of clones, roughly four fifths found once. The sequenced sample was PBMCs. These receptors were taken from a woman between 40 and 55 years old in good health. Some clones in this sample may be carry-over from other donors' samples.

The chain is built from TRBV19 and TRBJ2-1; D possibly corresponds to TRBD2 (6 bases). Germline assignment: CDR1 LNHDA and CDR2 SQIVND (reference sequence). Trimming left V 3 bases short and J 10 bases short, with 13 bases between. The CDR3 runs 13 residues. CDR3 coding DNA: TGTGCCAGTAGTATCTGGGGGGTTGGGGAGCAGTTCTTC. Its translation: CASSIWGVGEQFF.

The table lists this clone with many counts. The sample holds other DNA sequences that translate to the same CDR3. This CDR3 reads CAWSVFPGQLITEANTGELFF. CDR3 coding DNA: TGTGCCTGGAGTGTATTTCCGGGACAGCTGATAACGGAAGCGAACACCGGGGAGCTGTTTTTT. J is TRBJ2-2 and V is TRBV30; 7 bases are shared with TRBD1. CDR3 length: 21 amino acids. The junction had 19 bases not matched to a gene; V was cut back by 0 bases and J by 0 bases. Germline lookup yields CDR1 GTSNPN and CDR2 SVGIG (reference sequence).

This rearrangement joins TRBV18 to TRBJ1-1, with a possible D match to TRBD1 (6 bases). This CDR3 is built from 16 residues. The V gene lost 1 base and the J gene lost 3 bases, with 15 bases spanning the gap. Germline V CDR1 and CDR2: KGHSH, LQKENI. This CDR3 reads CASSPRDWEGDTEAFF. CDR3 nucleotide sequence: TGTGCCAGCTCACCACGGGATTGGGAGGGGGACACTGAAGCTTTCTTT.

This chain links TRBV7-3 with TRBJ1-1, with unresolved D. Germline V CDR1 and CDR2: SGHTA, FQGTGA. The CDR3 runs 14 residues. V shed 2 bases and J shed 4 bases, with 11 bases lying between them. The CDR3 spells CASSLSPTGTEAFF. Written as DNA, the CDR3 is TGTGCCAGCAGCTTATCGCCCACCGGCACTGAAGCTTTCTTT. The full variable domain, in which reference TRBV7-3 and TRBJ1-1 provide the parts outside the CDR3, is GAGVSQTPSNKVTEKGKYVELRCDPISGHTALYWYRQSLGQGPEFLIYFQGTGAADDSGLPNDRFFAVRPEGSVSTLKIQRTERGDSAVYLCASSLSPTGTEAFFGQGTRLTVV.

This chain links TRBV15 with TRBJ1-2; D remains ambiguous. V was shortened by 1 base and J by 4 bases, with 4 bases between the two germline ends. Per the germline V gene, CDR1 is LNHNV and CDR2 is YYDKDF (reference sequence). The CDR3 runs 12 residues. CDR3 bases: TGTGCCACCAGCAGAGCGAGCTATGGCTACACCTTC. Translation: CATSRASYGYTF.

The chain combines TRBV19 with TRBJ1-5; D unresolved. This CDR3 has 13 amino acids. Germline loops: CDR1 LNHDA, CDR2 SQIVND (reference sequence). V was trimmed by 3 bases and J by 0 bases, leaving 3 bases between them. This CDR3 is CASSMNSNQPQHF. The CDR3 region has the DNA TGTGCCAGTAGTATGAATAGCAATCAGCCCCAGCATTTT.

J is TRBJ1-2 and V is TRBV5-4; TRBD1 matches at 7 bases. Germline V gene lookup returns CDR1 SGHNT and CDR2 YYREEE (reference sequence). V was pared by 4 bases and J by 2 bases, with 11 bases of the junction left unmatched. This CDR3 has 16 amino acids. The CDR3 nucleotides are TGTGCCAGCAGCCAATGGACAGGCCCAGGGAACTATGGCTACACCTTC. This translates into CASSQWTGPGNYGYTF.

The J gene is TRBJ2-1, the V gene TRBV27; 7 positions agree with TRBD1. The ends lost 0 bases at V and 5 bases at J; junction bases unmatched: 4. CDR1 MNHEY and CDR2 SMNVEV come from the germline V gene (reference sequence). The CDR3 spans 15 residues. The CDR3 here is CASSLSGGQHNEQFF. For the CDR3, the DNA is TGTGCCAGCAGTTTATCAGGGGGACAGCACAATGAGCAGTTCTTC.

This rearrangement joins TRBV29-1 to TRBJ2-7; D unclear. Trimming left V 1 base short and J 1 base short, with 5 bases between. This CDR3 has 12 residues. Looked up from germline, CDR1 is SQVTM and CDR2 is ANQGSEA. CDR3 DNA: TGCAGCGTTGAAGCTCCGTCCTACGAGCAGTACTTC. Protein product: CSVEAPSYEQYF.

CDR3 loop: CATSRVGTGGYGNQPQHF. The DNA for the CDR3 is TGTGCCACCAGCAGAGTGGGGACAGGGGGCTATGGCAATCAGCCCCAGCATTTT. This chain connects TRBV15 to TRBJ1-5, with 12 bases lining up with TRBD1. V gave up 1 base and J gave up 2 bases; unmatched junction bases: 6. From germline, CDR1 is LNHNV and CDR2 YYDKDF (reference sequence). This CDR3 is 18 amino acids long. The full variable domain, rest sourced from reference TRBV15 and TRBJ1-5, is DAMVIQNPRYQVTQFGKPVTLSCSQTLNHNVMYWYQQKSSQAPKLLFHYYDKDFNNEADTPDNFQSRRPNTSFCFLDIRSPGLGDTAMYLCATSRVGTGGYGNQPQHFGDGTRLSIL.

V usage is TRBV28 and J usage is TRBJ2-7, with 8 positions matching TRBD1. CDR3 length: 15 amino acids. Per germline, CDR1 MDHEN and CDR2 SYDVKM. The V gene end was trimmed by 6 bases and the J gene end by 0 bases; junction bases not matched to a gene: 7. CDR3 in amino acids: CASSLGDRPSYEQYF. The CDR3 coding sequence is TGTGCCAGCAGCCTAGGGGACAGGCCCTCCTACGAGCAGTACTTC.